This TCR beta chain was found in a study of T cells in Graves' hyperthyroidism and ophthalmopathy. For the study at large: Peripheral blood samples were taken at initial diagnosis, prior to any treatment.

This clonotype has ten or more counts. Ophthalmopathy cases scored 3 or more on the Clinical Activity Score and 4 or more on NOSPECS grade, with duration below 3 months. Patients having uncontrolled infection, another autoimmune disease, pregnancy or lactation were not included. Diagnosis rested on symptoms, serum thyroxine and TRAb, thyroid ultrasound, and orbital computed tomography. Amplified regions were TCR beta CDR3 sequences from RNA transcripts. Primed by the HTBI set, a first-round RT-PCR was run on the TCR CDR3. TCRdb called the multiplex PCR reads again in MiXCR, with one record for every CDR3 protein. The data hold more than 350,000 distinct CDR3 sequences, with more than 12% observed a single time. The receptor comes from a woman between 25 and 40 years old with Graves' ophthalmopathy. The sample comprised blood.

In DNA form, the CDR3 reads TGCAGTGCCCGTTCGCCTAGCGGGGGTGAGCAGTTCTTC. Its protein product is CSARSPSGGEQFF. The chain joins TRBV20-1 to TRBJ2-1; TRBD2 matches 10 bases. This CDR3 is 13 amino acids long. With V trimmed by 6 bases and J by 9 bases, 8 bases remained unmatched. The germline V gene encodes CDR1 DFQATT and CDR2 SNEGSKA (reference sequence).